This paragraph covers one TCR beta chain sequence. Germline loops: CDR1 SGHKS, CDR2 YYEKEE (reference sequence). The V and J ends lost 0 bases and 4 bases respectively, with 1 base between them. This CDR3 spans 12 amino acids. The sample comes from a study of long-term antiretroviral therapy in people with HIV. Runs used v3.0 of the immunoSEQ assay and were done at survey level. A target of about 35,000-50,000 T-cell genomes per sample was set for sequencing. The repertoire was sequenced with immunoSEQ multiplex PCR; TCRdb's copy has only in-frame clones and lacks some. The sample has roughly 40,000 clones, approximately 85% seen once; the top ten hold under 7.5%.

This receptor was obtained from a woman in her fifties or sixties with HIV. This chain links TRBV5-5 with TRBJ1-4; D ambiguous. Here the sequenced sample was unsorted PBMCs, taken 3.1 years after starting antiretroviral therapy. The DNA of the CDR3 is TGTGCCAGCAGCTTGGTTAATGAAAAACTGTTTTTT. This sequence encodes CASSLVNEKLFF.